Shown below are 31 T cell receptor beta chains from a single sample sequenced in a study of OX40 agonist ivuxolimab in advanced cancers. Profiling relied on immunoSEQ multiplex PCR, and the TCRdb table lists in-frame clones only, not all of them. Counted here are some 22,000 clones, roughly four fifths occurring once; the ten biggest clones make up approximately 31%. The material was CD4+ or CD8+ T cells sorted from blood, obtained in a trial of the OX40 agonist ivuxolimab. All receptors come from an adult with an advanced solid tumor such as melanoma, head and neck, liver or kidney cancer.

V and J are TRBV10-3 and TRBJ2-2, with D perhaps TRBD2 (5 bases). The V end was cut by 3 bases, the J end by 5 bases, with 13 bases between. This CDR3 is built from 15 residues. Germline V gene data show CDR1 as ENHRY and CDR2 as SYGVKD. The chain's CDR3 is CAISDPGMKTGELFF. The DNA of the CDR3 is TGTGCCATCAGTGACCCCGGGATGAAAACCGGGGAGCTGTTTTTT.

This rearrangement joins TRBV5-1 to TRBJ2-5; D unclear. This CDR3 spans 14 amino acids. Germline V CDR1 and CDR2: SGHRS, YFSETQ. Trimming removed 0 bases at V and 0 bases at J, with 6 bases between. The CDR3 DNA sequence: TGCGCCAGCAGCTTGGGGGCGTACCAAGAGACCCAGTACTTC. Translating gives CASSLGAYQETQYF. The entire variable domain, with the rest obtained from reference TRBV5-1 and TRBJ2-5, is as follows: KAGVTQTPRYLIKTRGQQVTLSCSPISGHRSVSWYQQTPGQGLQFLFEYFSETQRNKGNFPGRFSGRQFSNSRSEMNVSTLELGDSALYLCASSLGAYQETQYFGPGTRLLVL.

The V call is TRBV5-8, the J call TRBJ2-7; D unclear. Trimming removed 0 bases from V and 4 bases from J, with 8 bases in between. Germline CDR1 SGHTS, CDR2 YDEGEE. This CDR3 is built from 13 residues. This chain's CDR3 is CASSLVSSYEQYF. DNA of the CDR3: TGTGCCAGCAGCTTGGTTTCTAGTTACGAGCAGTACTTC. The complete variable domain, with remaining parts taken from reference TRBV5-8 and TRBJ2-7, reads EAGVTQSPTHLIKTRGQQATLRCSPISGHTSVYWYQQALGLGLQFLLWYDEGEERNRGNFPPRFSGRQFPNYSSELNVNALELEDSALYLCASSLVSSYEQYFGPGTRLTVT.

The chain joins TRBV7-9 to TRBJ2-6; 8 positions match TRBD2. The CDR3 covers 16 residues. Germline CDR1 and CDR2: SEHNR and FQNEAQ (reference sequence). V trimming: 0 bases; J trimming: 4 bases; junction bases outside the gene matches: 2. This CDR3 reads CASSLAGGAGANVLTF. For the CDR3, the DNA is TGTGCCAGCAGCTTAGCCGGGGGGGCAGGGGCCAACGTCCTGACTTTC.

This clone has just a few counts. This chain connects TRBV18 to TRBJ2-1, with D perhaps TRBD2 (6 bases). V was cut by 5 bases and J by 6 bases, with 17 bases left in between. In germline, CDR1 is KGHSH, CDR2 LQKENI. This CDR3 contains 15 residues. CDR3 nucleotide sequence: TGTGCCAGCTCAGAACGGAGGGAGTTCCTCAATGAGCAGTTCTTC. Translating it yields CASSERREFLNEQFF.

The J gene is TRBJ2-3, the V gene TRBV28; TRBD2 is a possible D gene (6 bases). The ends were cut back, 4 bases at V and 0 bases at J, with 14 bases in the middle. The CDR3 loop spans 16 amino acids. Per germline, CDR1 MDHEN and CDR2 SYDVKM. The CDR3: CASSSPGTRSTDTQYF. DNA of the CDR3: TGTGCCAGCAGTTCCCCCGGGACTCGAAGCACAGATACGCAGTATTTT.

The chain uses TRBV30 and TRBJ2-5; the match to TRBD1 covers 7 bases. CDR1 is GTSNPN and CDR2 is SVGIG in the germline V gene (reference sequence). The V gene end was trimmed by 0 bases and the J gene end by 5 bases; junction bases not matched to a gene: 9. CDR3 size: 15 residues. CDR3 coding DNA: TGTGCCTGGAGTGTACGGTTCAGGGGGAGCGAGACCCAGTACTTC. It encodes CAWSVRFRGSETQYF.

V usage is TRBV5-6 and J usage is TRBJ2-2; TRBD1 or TRBD2 may be the D gene (5 bases each). Germline V gives CDR1 SGHDT, CDR2 YYEEEE. With 0 bases removed from V and 4 bases from J, the gap between germline ends came to 13 bases. This CDR3 has 16 residues. Written as DNA, the CDR3 is TGTGCCAGCAGCTTGGGTCTCCAGGGAGCCACCGGGGAGCTGTTTTTT. Residues: CASSLGLQGATGELFF.

The genes are TRBV19 and TRBJ2-7; the D gene could be TRBD1 or TRBD2 (5 bases each). CDR3 size: 15 residues. Germline V gives CDR1 LNHDA, CDR2 SQIVND (reference sequence). Deletions cut 5 bases from V and 3 bases from J, with 17 bases between. The CDR3 DNA reads as TGTGCCAGTAGTCCTTACTCGGGACCCAACTACGAGCAGTACTTC. Translated: CASSPYSGPNYEQYF. The complete variable domain, with remaining parts taken from reference TRBV19 and TRBJ2-7, reads DGGITQSPKYLFRKEGQNVTLSCEQNLNHDAMYWYRQDPGQGLRLIYYSQIVNDFQKGDIAEGYSVSREKKESFPLTVTSAQKNPTAFYLCASSPYSGPNYEQYFGPGTRLTVT.

The J gene is TRBJ2-5, the V gene TRBV7-8, with 13 bases identical to TRBD2. Germline V gives CDR1 SGHVS, CDR2 FQNEAQ. After removal of 5 bases from V and 3 bases from J, the junction contained 15 bases not matched to a gene. The CDR3 is 19 residues long. DNA for the CDR3: TGTGCCAGCAGCACCACGCCCGGACTAGCGGGAGTCCAGGAAGAGACCCAGTACTTC. It specifies CASSTTPGLAGVQEETQYF.

The rearrangement uses TRBV25-1 and TRBJ2-7, with a possible D match to TRBD1 (5 bases). Germline V gene sequence: CDR1 MGHDK, CDR2 SYGVNS. V dropped 6 bases and J dropped 5 bases, with 14 bases sitting between them. The CDR3 is 13 amino acids. The CDR3 DNA is TGTGCCAGCAGCGGCAGGGTGACCGACGAGCAGTACTTC. It encodes CASSGRVTDEQYF.

The rearrangement uses TRBV28 and TRBJ1-5; D remains ambiguous. Germline lookup yields CDR1 MDHEN and CDR2 SYDVKM. V lost 2 bases and J 0 bases, leaving 11 bases between the germline ends. The CDR3 is made up of 16 amino acids. This CDR3 reads CASSLVPVFSNQPQHF. The CDR3, as DNA: TGTGCCAGCAGTTTAGTCCCAGTTTTTAGCAATCAGCCCCAGCATTTT.

The chain has TRBV6-1 and TRBJ2-2; 8 bases align to TRBD2. Losses at the gene ends were 10 bases for V and 4 bases for J; bases not matched to a gene: 8. Germline assignment: CDR1 MNHNS and CDR2 SASEGT. This CDR3 region has 14 residues. The CDR3 protein is CAIGTRSFTGELFF. The DNA for the CDR3 is TGTGCCATTGGGACTAGAAGTTTCACCGGGGAGCTGTTTTTT.

The chain couples TRBV7-9 to TRBJ2-5; D not resolved. V was shortened by 4 bases and J by 3 bases, with 15 bases between the two germline ends. Germline loops: CDR1 SEHNR, CDR2 FQNEAQ (reference sequence). This CDR3 is 15 amino acids long. The CDR3 DNA follows: TGTGCCAGCAGCTCCGGCGGTGGGTCCAAAGAGACCCAGTACTTC. Residues: CASSSGGGSKETQYF.

The chain carries TRBV2 and TRBJ1-1, with 8 bases identical to TRBD1. This CDR3 has 14 residues. In germline, CDR1 is SNHLY, CDR2 FYNNEI. The V segment lost 3 bases and the J segment 5 bases; nucleotides outside the gene matches: 5. The CDR3: CASSDGTGGTEAFF. CDR3 in DNA: TGTGCCAGCAGTGACGGGACAGGTGGGACTGAAGCTTTCTTT.

The chain is built from TRBV6-1 and TRBJ2-3; 7 nucleotides align to TRBD1. Germline-derived CDR1 and CDR2 are MNHNS and SASEGT. V lost 3 bases, J lost 0 bases, and 3 bases stayed unmatched. There are 15 residues in the CDR3. As DNA, the CDR3 is TGTGCCAGCAGTGAGGGGACAGTTAGCACAGATACGCAGTATTTT. Translating it yields CASSEGTVSTDTQYF.

The rearrangement links TRBV21-1 to TRBJ1-5; the table's D gene call, TRBD1, was not cross checked with the DNA. TRBV21-1 is flagged as a pseudogene. This CDR3 is built from 16 residues. CDR3: CASSKVPGAGGQPQHF. The CDR3, as DNA: TGTGCCAGCAGCAAAGTTCCAGGGGCAGGGGGTCAGCCCCAGCATTTT.

V gene TRBV10-2 combines with J gene TRBJ2-1, with no clear D. Trimming took off 0 bases at V and 5 bases at J, with 8 bases between the two ends. Germline values: CDR1 WSHSY, CDR2 SAAADI. The CDR3 contains 14 residues. Written as DNA, the CDR3 is TGCGCCAGCAGTGAGTCGGTTGGAAACAATGAGCAGTTCTTC. This codes for CASSESVGNNEQFF.

This clone was observed a single time. The chain joins TRBV7-3 to TRBJ2-5, with 8 positions matching TRBD1. CDR3 length: 15 residues. The J segment lost 2 bases and the V segment lost 8 bases, leaving 10 bases of the junction unmatched. Germline V lookup: CDR1 SGHTA, CDR2 FQGTGA. The CDR3 region is CASGETGGSQETQYF. In DNA form, the CDR3 reads TGTGCCAGCGGGGAAACAGGGGGTTCGCAAGAGACCCAGTACTTC.

The chain is built from TRBV4-1 and TRBJ2-7, with TRBD2 matching over 7 bases. This CDR3 is 15 amino acids long. Germline CDR1 MGHRA, CDR2 YSYEKL. J lost 0 bases, V lost 4 bases, and 6 bases had no gene match. The CDR3 DNA reads as TGCGCCAGCAGCCGAGGCTCTAGCGGCTCCTACGAGCAGTACTTC. Translation gives CASSRGSSGSYEQYF.

The chain links TRBV6-9 to TRBJ2-7, with D possibly TRBD1 on 6 matching bases. The CDR3 has 13 amino acids. The germline V gene has CDR1 MNHGY and CDR2 SVAAGI. V was cut by 4 bases and J by 3 bases, with 10 bases left in between. DNA of the CDR3: TGTGCCAGCAGTTCAGACAGGTACTACGAGCAGTACTTC. This translates into CASSSDRYYEQYF.

This clone showed up just once. V is TRBV7-9 and J is TRBJ2-5, with D hard to call. The CDR3 has 12 residues. Germline V gives CDR1 SEHNR, CDR2 FQNEAQ (reference sequence). Trimming took off 0 bases at V and 5 bases at J, with 4 bases between the two ends. CDR3 bases: TGTGCCAGCAGCTTAGCTGGGGAGACCCAGTACTTC. This codes for CASSLAGETQYF.

This chain links TRBV7-3 with TRBJ1-1, with 9 bases fitting TRBD1. The CDR3 is made up of 14 amino acids. Trimming at V came to 5 bases and at J to 1 base, leaving 2 bases not matched to a gene. The germline V gene encodes CDR1 SGHTA and CDR2 FQGTGA. CDR3 in amino acids: CASSQDRGNTEAFF. DNA for the CDR3: TGTGCCAGCAGCCAGGACAGGGGGAACACTGAAGCTTTCTTT.

This sequence joins TRBV6-5 and TRBJ2-1; 10 nucleotides match TRBD1. Germline CDR1 reads MNHEY; CDR2 reads SVGAGI. The trim removed 6 bases at V and 9 bases at J, leaving 8 bases unmatched. The CDR3 loop spans 14 amino acids. The CDR3 reads CASSWTGGGGEQFF. The CDR3 nucleotides read TGTGCCAGCAGCTGGACAGGGGGGGGAGGTGAGCAGTTCTTC.

The chain couples TRBV5-5 to TRBJ2-5; 8 bases match TRBD1. The CDR3 extends over 17 amino acids. V lost 4 bases and J lost 3; bases outside the gene matches: 14. Germline-derived CDR1 and CDR2 are SGHKS and YYEKEE (reference sequence). The CDR3 DNA is TGTGCCAGCAGCCAACTTGACAGGGGACTTGAAGAAGAGACCCAGTACTTC. Translation gives CASSQLDRGLEEETQYF.

This rearrangement joins TRBV5-1 to TRBJ2-7; D gene unclear. Trimming pared 2 bases from V and 5 bases from J, leaving 5 bases between. Germline CDR1 is SGHRS and CDR2 is YFSETQ. This CDR3 contains 11 residues. As DNA, the CDR3 is TGCGCCAGCAGCTTTGGAAACGAGCAGTACTTC. Protein: CASSFGNEQYF.

This chain joins TRBV21-1 and TRBJ2-7. TRBV21-1 is a pseudogene locus. This CDR3 region has 13 residues. CDR3 residues: CASSNRAQYEQYF. The CDR3 nucleotides read TGTGCCAGCAGCAATAGGGCACAGTACGAGCAGTACTTC.

V usage is TRBV23-1 and J usage is TRBJ1-1; perhaps TRBD1 as D (5 bases). TRBV23-1 is assigned to the ORF class and has an uncertain function. The CDR3 consists of 13 residues. V was cut by 0 bases and J by 6 bases, with 8 bases left in between. The CDR3 sequence: CASSQSGGAEAFF. CDR3 in DNA: TGCGCCAGCAGTCAATCTGGGGGGGCTGAAGCTTTCTTT.

The chain combines TRBV6-1 with TRBJ1-4; D is unclear. CDR1 and CDR2 from the germline V gene are MNHNS and SASEGT. V was trimmed by 2 bases and J by 8 bases, leaving 15 bases between them. This CDR3 is built from 15 residues. The CDR3, as DNA: TGTGCCAGCAGTGAACCCCCGGCCCCTGGGGAAAAACTGTTTTTT. This encodes CASSEPPAPGEKLFF.

The gene calls are TRBV30 and TRBJ2-7; D call uncertain. V lost 2 bases and J 2 bases, leaving 10 bases between the germline ends. This CDR3 has 13 residues. CDR1 and CDR2 (germline): GTSNPN, SVGIG (reference sequence). The DNA for the CDR3 is TGTGCCTGGAGTTATTTGAAGGCCTACGAGCAGTACTTC. Translation gives CAWSYLKAYEQYF. The whole variable domain, filled in from reference TRBV30 and TRBJ2-7, reads SQTIHQWPATLVQPVGSPLSLECTVEGTSNPNLYWYRQAAGRGLQLLFYSVGIGQISSEVPQNLSASRPQDRQFILSSKKLLLSDSGFYLCAWSYLKAYEQYFGPGTRLTVT.

This clone was detected once. V is TRBV5-1 and J is TRBJ2-1; 8 bases match TRBD1. The germline CDR1 and CDR2 sequences are SGHRS and YFSETQ. V lost 4 bases, J lost 2 bases, and 8 bases stayed unmatched. The CDR3 is made up of 16 amino acids. This CDR3 is CASSPRQGPAYNEQFF. CDR3 nucleotide sequence: TGCGCCAGCAGCCCAAGACAGGGGCCTGCCTACAATGAGCAGTTCTTC.